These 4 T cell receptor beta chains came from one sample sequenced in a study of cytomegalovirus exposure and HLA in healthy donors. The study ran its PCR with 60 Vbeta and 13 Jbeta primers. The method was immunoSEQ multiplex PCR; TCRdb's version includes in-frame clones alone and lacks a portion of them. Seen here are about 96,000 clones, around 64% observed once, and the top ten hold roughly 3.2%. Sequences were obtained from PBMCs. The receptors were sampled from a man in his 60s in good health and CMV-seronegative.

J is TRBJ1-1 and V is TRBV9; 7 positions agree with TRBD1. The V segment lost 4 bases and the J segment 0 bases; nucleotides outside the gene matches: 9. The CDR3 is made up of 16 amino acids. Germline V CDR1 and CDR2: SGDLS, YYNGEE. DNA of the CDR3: TGTGCCAGCAGCAAATGGGACAGAGCCATGAACACTGAAGCTTTCTTT. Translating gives CASSKWDRAMNTEAFF.

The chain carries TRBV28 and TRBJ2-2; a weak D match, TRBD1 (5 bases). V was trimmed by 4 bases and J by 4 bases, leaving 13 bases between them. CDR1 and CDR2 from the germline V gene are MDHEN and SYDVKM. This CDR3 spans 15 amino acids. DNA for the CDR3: TGTGCCAGCAGTTCAAATGACAGAACCACCGGGGAGCTGTTTTTT. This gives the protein CASSSNDRTTGELFF.

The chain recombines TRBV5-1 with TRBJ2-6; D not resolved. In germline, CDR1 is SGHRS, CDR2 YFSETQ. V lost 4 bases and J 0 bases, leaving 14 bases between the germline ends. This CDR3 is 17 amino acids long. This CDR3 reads CASSRTPQSSGANVLTF. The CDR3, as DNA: TGCGCCAGCAGCCGCACCCCACAGAGCTCTGGGGCCAACGTCCTGACTTTC.

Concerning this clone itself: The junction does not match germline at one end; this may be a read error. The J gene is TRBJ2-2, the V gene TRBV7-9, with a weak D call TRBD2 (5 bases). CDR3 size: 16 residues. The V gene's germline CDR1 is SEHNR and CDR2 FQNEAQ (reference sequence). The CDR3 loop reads CASSPRWAANTGEPFF. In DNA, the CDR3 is TGTGCCAGCAGCCCCCGCTGGGCAGCTAACACCGGGGAGCCGTTTTTT. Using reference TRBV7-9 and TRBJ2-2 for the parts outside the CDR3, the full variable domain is DTGVSQNPRHKITKRGQNVTFRCDPISEHNRLYWYRQTLGQGPEFLTYFQNEAQLEKSRLLSDRFSAERPKGSFSTLEIQRTEQGDSAMYLCASSPRWAANTGEPFFGEGSRLTVL.